This T cell receptor beta chain was captured by sequencing in a study of cytomegalovirus exposure and HLA in healthy donors. Concerning this clone itself: Antigen specificity is unknown.

Study findings and constraints: The authors reported that TCR beta sequences could predict HLA-A and HLA-B alleles. These predictions were accurate for most subjects in the first cohort. Per published reports, the classifier diagnosed cytomegalovirus status with high specificity and sensitivity. In a later analysis, HLA-associated TCR beta chains were more clonally expanded than equally common others.

The CDR3 loop spans 16 amino acids. V lost 0 bases, J lost 5 bases, and 14 bases lay in between. Germline loops: CDR1 MNHEY, CDR2 SVGAGI. The PCR employed 60 Vbeta primers together with 13 Jbeta primers. The assay was immunoSEQ multiplex PCR, and TCRdb's table has in-frame clones only and misses some. The sample shows 150,000 to 200,000 clones, about 77% of them seen only once. The receptor comes from a man aged 18-30 years in good health and CMV-seropositive. The specimen was PBMCs. V is TRBV6-5 and J is TRBJ1-5; possible D gene TRBD1, 5 bases. The CDR3 here is CASSYSGTGRDQPQHF. CDR3 bases: TGTGCCAGCAGTTACTCAGGGACGGGGAGGGATCAGCCCCAGCATTTT.